The 6 T cell receptor beta chains listed next were all sequenced from one sample in a study of cytotoxic CD8 clonotypes in ibrutinib-treated CLL (dated by TCRdb to the early 2020s). The sample's time point label, decoded: about a year on ibrutinib. The method behind the library was the immunoSEQ multiplex PCR assay. Drawn from immuneACCESS, this table holds only the in-frame rearrangements with V and J called that TCRdb kept. Clones are partly lost; checked studies trace under half to an unresolved V gene and leave the rest unexplained. The sample table records more than 110,000 clones; approximately 89% of these occur just once. The top ten constitute about a tenth of the sample. Sample: PBMCs, taken after 12 months of ibrutinib treatment. The receptors originated from a human donor with chronic lymphocytic leukemia.

The chain has TRBV28 and TRBJ1-1; D unclear. The V gene's germline CDR1 is MDHEN and CDR2 SYDVKM. This CDR3 is built from 12 residues. V lost 8 bases, J lost 7 bases, and 14 bases lay in between. The CDR3 sequence: CASGSGRFEAFF. CDR3 bases: TGTGCCAGCGGCAGCGGCCGGTTTGAAGCTTTCTTT.

This clone appeared once. The J gene is TRBJ2-5, the V gene TRBV28; 9 nucleotides line up with TRBD1. Unmatched junction bases numbered 2, after V lost 6 bases and J lost 0 bases. This CDR3 has 14 amino acids. Germline V CDR1 and CDR2: MDHEN, SYDVKM. This CDR3 is CASRTGGNQETQYF. The CDR3 bases are TGTGCCAGCAGGACAGGGGGGAACCAAGAGACCCAGTACTTC.

The J gene is TRBJ1-4, the V gene TRBV6-5; 7 bases are a match to TRBD1. Trimming at V came to 9 bases and at J to 7 bases, leaving 5 bases not matched to a gene. CDR1 is MNHEY, CDR2 SVGAGI, per germline. The CDR3 extends over 12 amino acids. The CDR3 DNA follows: TGTGCCAGAGACAGGGCAGGTGAAAAACTGTTTTTT. It translates to CARDRAGEKLFF.

The J gene is TRBJ2-5, the V gene TRBV30, with TRBD2 identical over 8 bases. The ends lost 4 bases at V and 4 bases at J; junction bases unmatched: 5. Germline CDR1 and CDR2: GTSNPN and SVGIG (reference sequence). CDR3 size: 13 residues. The CDR3 nucleotides read TGTGCCTGGAAGGGTGCGGGGGGAGAGACCCAGTACTTC. The encoded protein is CAWKGAGGETQYF.

In DNA form, the CDR3 reads TGTGCCAGCAGCGTTGACACGGACCTCAATCAGCCCCAGCATTTT. This encodes CASSVDTDLNQPQHF. The chain uses TRBV9 and TRBJ1-5; D is ambiguous. Germline loops: CDR1 SGDLS, CDR2 YYNGEE. The V end was cut by 2 bases, the J end by 3 bases, with 12 bases between. The CDR3 length is 15 residues.

CDR3 coding DNA: TGTGCCAGCAGTTTCTGGCGGCGGGAACCCTACGAGCAGTACTTC. As protein: CASSFWRREPYEQYF. The genes are TRBV28 and TRBJ2-7; TRBD2 might be the D (6 bases). The CDR3 has 15 amino acids. The germline V and J ends were trimmed by 3 bases and 2 bases, with 14 bases remaining between them. Looked up from germline, CDR1 is MDHEN and CDR2 is SYDVKM.